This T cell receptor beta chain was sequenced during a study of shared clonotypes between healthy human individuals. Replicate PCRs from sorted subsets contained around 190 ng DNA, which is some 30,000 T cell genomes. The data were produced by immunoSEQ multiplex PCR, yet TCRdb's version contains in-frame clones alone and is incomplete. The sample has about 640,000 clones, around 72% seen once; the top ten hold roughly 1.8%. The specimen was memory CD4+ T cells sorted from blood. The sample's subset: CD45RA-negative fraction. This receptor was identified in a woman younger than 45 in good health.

Written as DNA, the CDR3 is TGTGCCAGCCTGGCTTACGGGGCCAACGTCCTGACTTTC. Translating it yields CASLAYGANVLTF. The gene calls are TRBV7-2 and TRBJ2-6, with D hard to call. Trimming removed 8 bases from V and 4 bases from J, with 9 bases in between. This CDR3 is built from 13 residues. Germline CDR1 and CDR2: SGHTA and FQGNSA.